These T cell receptor beta chains were read from a single sample in a study of PD-L1 blockade in urothelial cancer. Sequencing used immunoSEQ multiplex PCR; TCRdb keeps in-frame clones, though not all of them. The table has 70,000 or so clones, less than 90% seen once. The sequences come from PBMCs, collected around atezolizumab (anti-PD-L1) treatment. The receptors were sampled from a man aged 60 to 75 with urothelial cancer. Each CDR3 is given with its conserved first and last residue. The order of the fields is J gene, clone size, V gene, D gene, CDR3 protein, CDR3 DNA. The D gene is left open where the match is weak. Clone sizes are given selectively: once, few, many, or a class where the clone is expanded.

>TRBJ1-5|NA|TRBV27|TRBD1
CASSLEGAEGQPQHF
TGTGCCAGCAGTTTGGAGGGGGCCGAAGGTCAGCCCCAGCATTTT
>TRBJ2-3|NA|TRBV6-1|TRBD1
CASSRDSPSTDTQYF
TGTGCCAGCAGTAGGGACAGCCCATCCACAGATACGCAGTATTTT
>TRBJ1-1|large|TRBV23-1|NA
CASRRNTEAFF
TGCGCCAGCAGGAGGAACACTGAAGCTTTCTTT
>TRBJ1-4|NA|TRBV6-1|TRBD1
CASRTPGQGSEKLFF
TGTGCCAGCAGAACACCGGGACAGGGTTCGGAAAAACTGTTTTTT
>TRBJ1-2|NA|TRBV19|NA
CASSIAQGPYGYTF
TGTGCCAGTAGTATCGCCCAGGGGCCCTATGGCTACACCTTC
>TRBJ1-1|NA|TRBV29-1|NA
CSVEQGGTEAFF
TGCAGCGTTGAACAGGGTGGCACTGAAGCTTTCTTT
>TRBJ1-1|NA|TRBV7-9|NA
CASSLAGGMNTEAFF
TGTGCCAGCAGCTTAGCTGGAGGAATGAACACTGAAGCTTTCTTT
>TRBJ2-7|once|TRBV5-6|TRBD2
CASSGGLAGFSYEQYF
TGTGCCAGCTCCGGGGGACTAGCGGGGTTCTCCTACGAGCAGTACTTC
>TRBJ2-1|NA|TRBV12-5|TRBD2
CASGLGLAGGNEQFF
TGTGCTAGTGGTTTGGGACTAGCGGGCGGCAATGAGCAGTTCTTC
>TRBJ1-2|NA|TRBV4-3|NA
CASSQDPGNYGYTF
TGCGCCAGCAGCCAAGATCCAGGAAACTATGGCTACACCTTC
>TRBJ1-2|NA|TRBV19|NA
CASSRSAGYGYTF
TGTGCCAGTAGCCGGTCAGCGGGCTATGGCTACACCTTC
>TRBJ2-5|NA|TRBV5-1|TRBD1
CASSSSGTGVEAQYF
TGCGCCAGCAGCTCGTCCGGGACAGGGGTTGAGGCCCAGTACTTC